This T cell receptor beta chain derives from a study of blood T cell repertoires in COVID-19. The overall study: Sources were T cells, B-cell-depleted T cells, or PBMCs; the material itself was cDNA or gDNA.

Produced via immunoSEQ multiplex PCR; TCRdb's table is partial and in-frame only. Of about 150,000 clones detected, less than 90% appear once; the ten largest clones hold 4%. This TCR was recovered from a woman aged 70-85 years with acute or convalescent COVID-19. The material sequenced was peripheral blood.

The CDR3 region is CATGDGSSYNSPLHF. DNA for the CDR3: TGTGCCACCGGGGACGGGAGCTCCTATAATTCACCCCTCCACTTT. The gene calls are TRBV24-1 and TRBJ1-6, with D perhaps matching TRBD1 (5 bases). The CDR3 has 15 residues. Germline loops: CDR1 KGHDR, CDR2 SFDVKD. V lost 9 bases and J lost 0, with 11 bases in between.